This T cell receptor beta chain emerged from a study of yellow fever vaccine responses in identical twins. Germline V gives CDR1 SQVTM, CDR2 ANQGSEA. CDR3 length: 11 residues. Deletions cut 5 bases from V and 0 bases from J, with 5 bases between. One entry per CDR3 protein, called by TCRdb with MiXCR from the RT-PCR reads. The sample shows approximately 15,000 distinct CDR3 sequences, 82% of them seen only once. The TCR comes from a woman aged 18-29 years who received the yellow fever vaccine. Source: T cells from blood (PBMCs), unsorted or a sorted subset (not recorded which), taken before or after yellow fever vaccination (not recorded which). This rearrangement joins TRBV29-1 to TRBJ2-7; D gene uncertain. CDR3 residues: CSVWDSYEQYF. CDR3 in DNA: TGCAGCGTTTGGGACTCCTACGAGCAGTACTTC.